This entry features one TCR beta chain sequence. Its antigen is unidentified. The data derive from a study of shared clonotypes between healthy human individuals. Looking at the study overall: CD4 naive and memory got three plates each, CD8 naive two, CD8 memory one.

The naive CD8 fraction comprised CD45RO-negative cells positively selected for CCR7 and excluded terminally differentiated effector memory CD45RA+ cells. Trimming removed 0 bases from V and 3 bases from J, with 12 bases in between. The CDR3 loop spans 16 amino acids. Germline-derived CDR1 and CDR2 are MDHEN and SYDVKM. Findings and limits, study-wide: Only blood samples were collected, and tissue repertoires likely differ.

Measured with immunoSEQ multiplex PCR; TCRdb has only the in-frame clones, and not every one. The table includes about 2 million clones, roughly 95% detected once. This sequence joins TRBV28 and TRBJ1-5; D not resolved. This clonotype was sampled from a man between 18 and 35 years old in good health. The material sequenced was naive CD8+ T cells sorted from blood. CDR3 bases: TGTGCCAGCAGTTTATGGAAGGGCGATGTCAATCAGCCCCAGCATTTT. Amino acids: CASSLWKGDVNQPQHF.